Listed below are T cell receptor beta chains from one sample, sequenced in a study of blood T cell repertoires in COVID-19. Produced via immunoSEQ multiplex PCR; TCRdb's table is partial and in-frame only. Altogether about 260,000 clones are present, about 88% being singletons, with the ten largest covering 3%. What was sequenced was PBMCs or T cells enriched from blood (not recorded which). Receptors were obtained from a woman in her forties or fifties who had recovered from COVID-19. CDR3s include the opening cysteine and the closing phenylalanine or tryptophan. The order of the fields is CDR3 length, V gene, D gene, clone size, J gene, CDR3 DNA, CDR3 protein. A D gene is named only where the DNA matches it firmly. Size is stated for part of the rows, as once, few or many counts, or as a class when the clone is expanded.

>13|TRBV28|NA|once|TRBJ1-2
TGTGCCAGCAGTTTCCGGGGAGTCCATGGCTACACCTTC
CASSFRGVHGYTF
>15|TRBV28|TRBD2|NA|TRBJ2-7
TGTGCCAGCTCCCATAGCGGGAGGGCCCCCTACGAGCAGTACTTC
CASSHSGRAPYEQYF
>14|TRBV2|TRBD1|NA|TRBJ2-7
TGTGCCAGCAGGTACGGGACAGGTCCCTACGAGCAGTACTTC
CASRYGTGPYEQYF
>20|TRBV4-2|TRBD1|NA|TRBJ1-3
TGTGCCAGCAGCCAAGAGGACAGGGGGCAGGGTACGAGCTCTGGAAACACCATATATTTT
CASSQEDRGQGTSSGNTIYF
>15|TRBV4-3|NA|NA|TRBJ1-1
TGCGCCAGCAGCCAAGCTGACAGGACGAACACTGAAGCTTTCTTT
CASSQADRTNTEAFF
>14|TRBV6-6|NA|NA|TRBJ2-5
TGTGCCAGCAGCCAAAACACGGGGCAAGAGACCCAGTACTTC
CASSQNTGQETQYF
>15|TRBV27|TRBD1|NA|TRBJ1-2
TGTGCCATCAGGAGGGGAGGAGGGGGCGTCTATGGCTACACCTTC
CAIRRGGGGVYGYTF
>17|TRBV4-2|NA|NA|TRBJ2-1
TGTGCCAGCAGCCAAGTTATCCGGCAGGGCTCCTACAATGAGCAGTTCTTC
CASSQVIRQGSYNEQFF
>14|TRBV5-6|NA|NA|TRBJ1-4
TGTGCCAGCAGCGGACTAGGGCTTAATGAAAAACTGTTTTTT
CASSGLGLNEKLFF
>12|TRBV11-3|TRBD2|NA|TRBJ2-2
TGTGCCAGCAGCCCGGGGGGCGGGGAGCTGTTTTTT
CASSPGGGELFF
>12|TRBV29-1|NA|NA|TRBJ2-3
TGCAGCGTTCAGGGGTTCACAGATACGCAGTATTTT
CSVQGFTDTQYF
>15|TRBV18|TRBD1|once|TRBJ2-2
TGTGCCAGCTCACCAAACAGGGGGGACACCGGGGAGCTGTTTTTT
CASSPNRGDTGELFF
>12|TRBV12-5|NA|NA|TRBJ2-1
TGTGCTAGTGGTCCTGGGGATGGGACACAGTTCTTC
CASGPGDGTQFF
>16|TRBV5-1|TRBD2|NA|TRBJ2-7
TGCGCCAGCAGCCCCCTCCGAGCGGGAGAATTGTACGAGCAGTACTTC
CASSPLRAGELYEQYF
>15|TRBV11-3|TRBD1|NA|TRBJ2-1
TGTGCCAGCAGCTCCGGGACAGGGATTAACAATGAGCAGTTCTTC
CASSSGTGINNEQFF
>18|TRBV7-3|TRBD1|NA|TRBJ1-1
TGTGCCAGCAGCTTAATCCATCAAATACAGGGGAGATGGACTGAAGCTTTCTTT
CASSLIHQIQGRWTEAFF
>12|TRBV28|NA|NA|TRBJ1-6
TGTGCCAGCACCAACTACCCCTCACCCCTCCACTTT
CASTNYPSPLHF
>15|TRBV10-3|TRBD1|NA|TRBJ1-2
TGTGCCATCAGTGGCCCATCTACAGGGGGCTATGGCTACACCTTC
CAISGPSTGGYGYTF
>15|TRBV30|TRBD1|NA|TRBJ1-1
TGTGCCTGGAGGTTAACGACAGGGGAGGGGGCTGAAGCTTTCTTT
CAWRLTTGEGAEAFF
>15|TRBV7-2|TRBD2|once|TRBJ2-3
TGTGCCAGCAGCTTCCAGGGACTAGCGGGAAATACGCAGTATTTT
CASSFQGLAGNTQYF
>14|TRBV6-5|NA|NA|TRBJ2-3
TGTGCCAGCAGTCCCGTTTGGGAGACAGATACGCAGTATTTT
CASSPVWETDTQYF
>13|TRBV28|NA|NA|TRBJ2-5
TGTGCCAGCAGACTCGGGGGCCAAGAGACCCAGTACTTC
CASRLGGQETQYF
>18|TRBV3-1/TRBV3-2|NA|NA|TRBJ2-1
TGTGCCAGCAGCCAAGCCGGACTGTTCCAGAGCTCCTACAATGAGCAGTTCTTC
CASSQAGLFQSSYNEQFF
>17|TRBV2|TRBD2|NA|TRBJ2-1
TGTGCCAGCAGTGAAAGGTCTAGCGGGAGGGGTTACAATGAGCAGTTCTTC
CASSERSSGRGYNEQFF
>16|TRBV6-1|NA|NA|TRBJ2-7
TGTGCCAGCAGTGACGGGACGCCCCGAGGGGGTTACGAGCAGTACTTC
CASSDGTPRGGYEQYF
>15|TRBV28|NA|NA|TRBJ2-1
TGTGCCAGCAGGGGGTTGACCCAACGGGCAGGGGAGCAGTTCTTC
CASRGLTQRAGEQFF
>17|TRBV11-2|NA|once|TRBJ2-1
TGTGCCAGCAGCACACGAAGCGGAGCTAGCTCCTACAATGAGCAGTTCTTC
CASSTRSGASSYNEQFF
>14|TRBV5-1|TRBD1|NA|TRBJ1-1
TGCGCCAGCAGCTTGGCCGAGGGGGCCACTGAAGCTTTCTTT
CASSLAEGATEAFF
>16|TRBV5-1|TRBD2|NA|TRBJ2-3
TGCGCCAGCAGCCTCCCGACTAGCGGGAGATCAGATACGCAGTATTTT
CASSLPTSGRSDTQYF
>14|TRBV30|NA|NA|TRBJ1-1
TGTGCCTGGAGCGGACAGTCCCTGGGAACTGAAGCTTTCTTT
CAWSGQSLGTEAFF
>14|TRBV5-4|TRBD1|NA|TRBJ1-3
TGTGCCAGCCGACAGGGGGAGGATGGAAACACCATATATTTT
CASRQGEDGNTIYF
>12|TRBV14|NA|NA|TRBJ1-2
TGTGCCAGCAGCCAAGCTTCGGTGGGCTACACCTTC
CASSQASVGYTF
>12|TRBV7-2|NA|NA|TRBJ2-5
TGTGCCAGCAGCTTAGTCCGTGAGACCCAGTACTTC
CASSLVRETQYF
>14|TRBV10-3|NA|NA|TRBJ1-4
TGTGCCATCAGTGACAGGGGATCGTACGGAAAACTGTTTTTT
CAISDRGSYGKLFF
>11|TRBV5-6|NA|few|TRBJ1-1
TGTGCCAGCAGCCAGAACACTGAAGCTTTCTTT
CASSQNTEAFF
>18|TRBV5-4|TRBD2|NA|TRBJ2-7
TGTGCCAGCAGCAGGTACCCGGGACTAGCGGGAGTACAGAATGAGCAGTACTTC
CASSRYPGLAGVQNEQYF
>17|TRBV3-1/TRBV3-2|TRBD2|few|TRBJ2-7
TGTGCCAGCAGCCAAGTTGGTTGGCGGGAGGCCGCCTACGAGCAGTACTTC
CASSQVGWREAAYEQYF
>13|TRBV19|NA|NA|TRBJ2-3
TGTGCCAGTAGTGGGGAGTTTGGAGATACGCAGTATTTT
CASSGEFGDTQYF
>14|TRBV28|NA|NA|TRBJ1-6
TGTGCCAGCGGAGTGCGGGGATATAATTCACCCCTCCACTTT
CASGVRGYNSPLHF
>15|TRBV15|TRBD1|NA|TRBJ2-3
TGTGCCACCAGCAGCGACAGGGGGAAAACAGATACGCAGTATTTT
CATSSDRGKTDTQYF
>15|TRBV7-7|TRBD2|few|TRBJ2-7
TGTGCTAGCAGCTTAGATCCTAGCGGGAACTACGAGCAGTACTTC
CASSLDPSGNYEQYF
>16|TRBV10-1|TRBD2|NA|TRBJ2-7
TGCGCCAGCAGTGAAGGGACTAGCGGGAAAGTGTACGAGCAGTACTTC
CASSEGTSGKVYEQYF